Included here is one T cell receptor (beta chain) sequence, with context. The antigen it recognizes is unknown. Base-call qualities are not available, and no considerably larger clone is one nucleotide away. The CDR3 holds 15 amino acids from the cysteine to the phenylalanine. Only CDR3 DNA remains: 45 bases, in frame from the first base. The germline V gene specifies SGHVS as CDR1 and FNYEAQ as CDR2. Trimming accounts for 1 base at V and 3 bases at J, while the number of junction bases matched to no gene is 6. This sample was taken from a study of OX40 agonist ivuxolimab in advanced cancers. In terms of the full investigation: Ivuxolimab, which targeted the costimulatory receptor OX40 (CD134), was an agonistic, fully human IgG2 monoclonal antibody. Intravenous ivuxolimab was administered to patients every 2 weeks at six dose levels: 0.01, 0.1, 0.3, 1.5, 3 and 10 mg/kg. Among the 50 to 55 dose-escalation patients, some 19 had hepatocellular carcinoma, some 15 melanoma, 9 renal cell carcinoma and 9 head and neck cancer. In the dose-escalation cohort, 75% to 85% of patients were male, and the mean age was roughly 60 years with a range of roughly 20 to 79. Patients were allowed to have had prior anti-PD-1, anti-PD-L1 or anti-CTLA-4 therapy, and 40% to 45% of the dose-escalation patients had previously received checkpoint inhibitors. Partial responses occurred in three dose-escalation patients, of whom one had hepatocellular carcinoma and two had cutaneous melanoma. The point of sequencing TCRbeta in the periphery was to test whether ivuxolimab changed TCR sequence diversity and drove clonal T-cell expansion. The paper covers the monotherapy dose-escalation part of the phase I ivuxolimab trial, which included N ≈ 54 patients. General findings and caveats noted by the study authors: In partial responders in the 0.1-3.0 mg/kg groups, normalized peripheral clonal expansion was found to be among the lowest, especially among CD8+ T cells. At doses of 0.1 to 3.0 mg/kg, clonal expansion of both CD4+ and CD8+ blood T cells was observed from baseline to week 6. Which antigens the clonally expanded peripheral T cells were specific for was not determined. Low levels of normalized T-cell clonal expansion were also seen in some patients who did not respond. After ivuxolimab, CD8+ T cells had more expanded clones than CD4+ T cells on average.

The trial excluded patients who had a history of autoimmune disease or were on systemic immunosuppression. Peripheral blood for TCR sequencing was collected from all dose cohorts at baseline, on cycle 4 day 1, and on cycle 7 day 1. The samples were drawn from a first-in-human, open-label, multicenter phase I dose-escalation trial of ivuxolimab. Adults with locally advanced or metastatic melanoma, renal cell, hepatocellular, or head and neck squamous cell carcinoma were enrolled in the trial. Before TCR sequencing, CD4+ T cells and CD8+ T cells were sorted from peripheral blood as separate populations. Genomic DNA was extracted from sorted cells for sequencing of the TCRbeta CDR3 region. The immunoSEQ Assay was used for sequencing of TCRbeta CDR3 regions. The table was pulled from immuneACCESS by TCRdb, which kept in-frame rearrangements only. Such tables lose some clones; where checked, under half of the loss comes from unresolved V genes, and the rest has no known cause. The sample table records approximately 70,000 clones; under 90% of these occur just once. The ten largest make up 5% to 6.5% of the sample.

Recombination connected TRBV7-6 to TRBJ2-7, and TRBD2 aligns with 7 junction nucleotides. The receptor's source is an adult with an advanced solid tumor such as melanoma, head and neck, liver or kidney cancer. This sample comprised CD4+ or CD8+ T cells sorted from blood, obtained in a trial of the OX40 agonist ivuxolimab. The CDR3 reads CASSLDGRNYYEQYF. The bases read TGTGCCAGCAGCTTAGACGGGAGGAACTACTACGAGCAGTACTTC. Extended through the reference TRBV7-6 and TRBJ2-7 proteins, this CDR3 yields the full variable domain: GAGVSQSPRYKVTKRGQDVALRCDPISGHVSLYWYRQALGQGPEFLTYFNYEAQQDKSGLPNDRFSAERPEGSISTLTIQRTEQRDSAMYRCASSLDGRNYYEQYFGPGTRLTVT.